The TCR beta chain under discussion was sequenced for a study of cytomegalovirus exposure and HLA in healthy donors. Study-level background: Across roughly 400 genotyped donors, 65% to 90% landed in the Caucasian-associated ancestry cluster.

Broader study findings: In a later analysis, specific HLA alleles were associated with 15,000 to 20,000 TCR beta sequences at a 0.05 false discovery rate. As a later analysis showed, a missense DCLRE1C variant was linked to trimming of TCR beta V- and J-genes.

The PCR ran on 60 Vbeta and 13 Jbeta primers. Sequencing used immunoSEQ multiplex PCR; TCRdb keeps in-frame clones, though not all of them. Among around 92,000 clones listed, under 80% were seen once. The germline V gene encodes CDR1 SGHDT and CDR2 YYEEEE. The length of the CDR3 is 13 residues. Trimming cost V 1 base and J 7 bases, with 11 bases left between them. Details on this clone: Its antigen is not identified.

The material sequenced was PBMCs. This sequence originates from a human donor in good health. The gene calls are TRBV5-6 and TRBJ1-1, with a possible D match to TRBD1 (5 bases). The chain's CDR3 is CASSLTGSDEAFF. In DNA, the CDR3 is TGTGCCAGCAGCTTGACAGGCTCGGATGAAGCTTTCTTT.